This T cell receptor beta chain originates from a study of beta chain features in type 1 diabetes (dated by TCRdb to 2016 to 2019). For the wider study: Mean age, gender distribution, total cell number and subset yield were not different between patients and healthy donors. A total of 107,917,701 sorted cells were examined across all samples, and the number of cells per subset was strongly correlated with RNA yield. The study compared TCRB repertoires of sorted circulating CD4+ T cell subsets between recently diagnosed type 1 diabetes patients and matched healthy donors. Regulatory and stem cell-like memory subsets were obtained from only 8 patients and about 8 healthy donors, while naive and central memory subsets were obtained from all 30 or so donors.

Beyond this particular receptor, the publication reports: At VDJ recombination sites, type 1 diabetes patients had fewer insertions and more deleted nucleotides, which implies abnormalities in thymic rearrangement. Because cDNA rather than genomic DNA was sequenced, highly expressing activated cells could have been over-represented, although no difference in activation and CD3 levels was found between groups. PCR may preferentially amplify shorter templates, but because patient and control samples were amplified and corrected together, any resulting skew would affect both groups equally. Because small numbers of individuals were included in the HLA sub-analyses, any influence of HLA type on TCRB rearrangement was left unresolved. The naive, central memory and regulatory TCRB repertoires appeared to resemble one another more closely among patients than among healthy donors. A moderate but significant shortening of TCRB CDR3 length was observed in type 1 diabetes patients in all four CD4+ subsets.

The CDR1 and CDR2 encoded by the germline V gene are SQVTM and ANQGSEA. The junction shows trimming of 4 bases on V and 0 bases on J, plus 10 bases between the germline ends. From its cysteine to its phenylalanine, the CDR3 spans 14 amino acids. Only the CDR3 part of the read is kept: 42 bases, read in frame from the first base. All of the isolated RNA was reverse transcribed with the High Capacity cDNA Reverse Transcription Kit, so expressed TCRB transcripts were sequenced. Deep immunoSEQ sequencing was performed on naive, central memory and regulatory T cell samples, with an average of about 3.57 million total reads per sample. After sorted cells were lysed in RLT buffer, RNA was extracted with DNase-treated RNeasy Micro or Mini kits, with the choice depending on cell number. Each cell subset was processed separately to prevent cross-contamination, with patient and healthy donor samples processed together. The immunoSEQ multiplex PCR was used to amplify TCRB sequences from cDNA, generating 87-bp fragments that spanned the CDR3 region. Sequencing of the amplicons was done on the Illumina HiSeq platform. Under the source paper's analysis protocol: Synthetic template baselines were used to correct PCR bias computationally, reads within Hamming distance 2 were collapsed, and singletons that could not be merged were discarded. Reads were aligned against IMGT to assign V, D and J genes, CDR3 length and insertions or deletions at six rearrangement sites. Clonotype counts were normalized to sorted cell number within each subset before computing true diversity and Gini coefficients with the tcR R package. Repertoire sharing was quantified using the overlap coefficient calculated on TCRB nucleotide sequences. Out-of-frame TCRB sequences from naive cells were analyzed as a proxy for the pre-selection repertoire. TCRdb stores this immuneACCESS table with in-frame sequences only. Part of the clones is absent; in the studies checked, under half of the shortfall reflects unresolved V genes, and no reason is known for the rest. The V and J calls and clone size come from that table; D and trimming were worked out from the DNA. The sample table lists about 260,000 clones, around 22% of them with a count of one. The ten largest clones add up to about 0.011% of the sample.

Each donor gave one peripheral blood draw, approximately 110 mL on average, collected into heparinised tubes. A BD FACSAria II was used to sort naive, central memory, regulatory and stem cell-like memory CD4+ T cells with a panel that included CD45RO, CCR7, CD25, CD127, CD95 and CD27. Purity was above 98% for every sorted population. PBMCs were separated immediately by Lymphoprep density gradient centrifugation and were stained directly, without being cultured. To minimize batch effects, samples were stained and sorted in pairs, one healthy donor with one patient per experiment. This clone was seen more than once but under ten times. Its antigen remains undetermined. The record has no base qualities; no much larger clone is one base away.

The receptor was derived from a woman aged 25 to 39 with type 1 diabetes. Sequenced material: naive CD4+ T cells from blood. The sample's cell subset or site label is to be understood as: true naive CD4+ T cells. The sequence is built from TRBV29-1 and TRBJ1-5, with the D gene not clear enough to name. The CDR3 protein sequence reads: CSVVGSDSNQPQHF. The nucleotides are TGCAGCGTTGTAGGCAGCGATAGCAATCAGCCCCAGCATTTT.